The 8 T cell receptor beta chains presented below share a single source sample, sequenced in a study of beta chain features in type 1 diabetes. Expressed TCRB transcripts were sequenced because the isolated RNA had all been reverse transcribed beforehand. The table came from immunoSEQ multiplex PCR; TCRdb's copy has only in-frame clones and leaves some out. The sample has under 450,000 clones; roughly 13% are singletons. Sequencing was performed on naive CD4+ T cells from blood. The receptors were sampled from a man aged 25-45 years in good health.

The J gene is TRBJ2-3, the V gene TRBV7-2; D is unclear. V shed 5 bases and J shed 0 bases, with 12 bases lying between them. The CDR3 length is 15 residues. From germline, CDR1 is SGHTA and CDR2 FQGNSA. The CDR3 DNA follows: TGTGCCAGCAGCCCGCGACGGGCCAGCACAGATACGCAGTATTTT. This sequence encodes CASSPRRASTDTQYF.

The CDR3 DNA sequence: TGCGCCAGCAGCATCTCTAACACCGGGGAGCTGTTTTTT. Encoded protein: CASSISNTGELFF. This chain uses TRBV5-1 with TRBJ2-2; D is uncertain. The CDR3 consists of 13 residues. Trimming left V 4 bases short and J 2 bases short, with 6 bases between. CDR1 is SGHRS, CDR2 YFSETQ, per germline.

This clone was observed a handful of times. The chain employs TRBV4-3 and TRBJ1-2; perhaps TRBD1 as D (6 bases). The CDR3 is made up of 15 amino acids. Germline CDR1 reads LGHNA; CDR2 reads YSLEER. Trimming took 2 bases from V and 7 from J, leaving 17 bases between them. The CDR3 DNA sequence: TGCGCCAGCAGCCAACACAGGGACGGCATTGGTGGCTACACCTTC. Protein: CASSQHRDGIGGYTF.

The chain joins TRBV2 to TRBJ2-1; 8 bases fit TRBD2. CDR1 is SNHLY, CDR2 FYNNEI, per germline. The junction had 7 bases not matched to a gene; V was cut back by 5 bases and J by 4 bases. The CDR3 spans 15 residues. In nucleotides, the CDR3 is TGTGCCAGCAGTCTCCGTAGCGGGGCTTACAATGAGCAGTTCTTC. It translates to CASSLRSGAYNEQFF.

The chain combines TRBV19 with TRBJ2-1; 13 nucleotides align to TRBD2. The CDR3 covers 19 residues. Germline CDR1 reads LNHDA; CDR2 reads SQIVND (reference sequence). The V gene end was trimmed by 5 bases and the J gene end by 7 bases; junction bases not matched to a gene: 17. Written as DNA, the CDR3 is TGTGCCAGTAGTGCCAGGGGACTAGCGGGAACACGAGTTGGGAATGAGCAGTTCTTC. Translation: CASSARGLAGTRVGNEQFF. The whole variable domain, remainder taken from reference TRBV19 and TRBJ2-1, is DGGITQSPKYLFRKEGQNVTLSCEQNLNHDAMYWYRQDPGQGLRLIYYSQIVNDFQKGDIAEGYSVSREKKESFPLTVTSAQKNPTAFYLCASSARGLAGTRVGNEQFFGPGTRLTVL.

This chain connects TRBV18 to TRBJ2-3; D unresolved. Germline V CDR1 and CDR2: KGHSH, LQKENI. The CDR3 is 15 amino acids. V was pared by 2 bases and J by 0 bases, with 9 bases between. The CDR3 reads CASSPSSGSTDTQYF. The CDR3 coding sequence is TGTGCCAGCTCACCATCTTCCGGAAGCACAGATACGCAGTATTTT. The variable domain in full, with the rest retrieved from reference TRBV18 and TRBJ2-3, is NAGVMQNPRHLVRRRGQEARLRCSPMKGHSHVYWYRQLPEEGLKFMVYLQKENIIDESGMPKERFSAEFPKEGPSILRIQQVVRGDSAAYFCASSPSSGSTDTQYFGPGTRLTVL.

This clone was counted only a few times. The gene calls are TRBV4-1 and TRBJ1-3, with 10 bases lining up with TRBD1. Germline lookup yields CDR1 MGHRA and CDR2 YSYEKL. V shed 3 bases and J 4 bases; nucleotides not matched to a gene: 6. The CDR3 runs 16 residues. The DNA for the CDR3 is TGCGCCAGCAGCCACAGAGGGACAGGGGACGGAAACACCATATATTTT. It encodes CASSHRGTGDGNTIYF.

This chain joins TRBV6-5 and TRBJ2-1, with D unclear. The CDR3 sequence is 16 residues long. V lost 0 bases, J lost 1 base, and 10 bases lay in between. CDR1 MNHEY and CDR2 SVGAGI come from the germline V gene. The DNA for the CDR3 is TGTGCCAGCAGTTACTCGACTCTGGGGTCCTACAATGAGCAGTTCTTC. Translated, it gives CASSYSTLGSYNEQFF.